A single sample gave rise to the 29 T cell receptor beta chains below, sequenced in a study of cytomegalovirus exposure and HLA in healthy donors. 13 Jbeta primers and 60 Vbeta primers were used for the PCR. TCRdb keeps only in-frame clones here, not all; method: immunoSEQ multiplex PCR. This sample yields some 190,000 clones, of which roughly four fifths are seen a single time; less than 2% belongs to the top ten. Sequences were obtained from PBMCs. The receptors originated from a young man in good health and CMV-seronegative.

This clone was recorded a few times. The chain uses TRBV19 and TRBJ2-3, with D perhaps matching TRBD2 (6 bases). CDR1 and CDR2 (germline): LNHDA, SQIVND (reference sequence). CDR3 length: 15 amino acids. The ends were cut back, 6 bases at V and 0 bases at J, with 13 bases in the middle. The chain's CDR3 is CASSRGFRSTDTQYF. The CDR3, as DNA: TGTGCCAGTAGCCGGGGGTTTCGGAGCACAGATACGCAGTATTTT.

The DNA for the CDR3 is TGCGCCAGCAGCTTGCGGACGGGGGGAAACAATGAGCAGTTCTTC. This codes for CASSLRTGGNNEQFF. The rearrangement links TRBV5-1 to TRBJ2-1; 7 bases fit TRBD2. CDR3 length equals 15 residues. The germline CDR1 and CDR2 sequences are SGHRS and YFSETQ. The J segment lost 5 bases and the V segment lost 1 base, leaving 6 bases of the junction unmatched.

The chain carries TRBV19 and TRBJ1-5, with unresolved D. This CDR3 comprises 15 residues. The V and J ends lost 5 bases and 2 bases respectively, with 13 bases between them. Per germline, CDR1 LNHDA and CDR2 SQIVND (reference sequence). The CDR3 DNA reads TGTGCCAGTAGTGCTAACCACCAACGCAATCAGCCCCAGCATTTT. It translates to CASSANHQRNQPQHF.

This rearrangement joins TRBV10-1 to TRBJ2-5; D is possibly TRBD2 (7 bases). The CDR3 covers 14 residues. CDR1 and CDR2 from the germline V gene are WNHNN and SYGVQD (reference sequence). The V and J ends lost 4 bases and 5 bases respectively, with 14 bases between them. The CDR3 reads CASSGGGQRETQYF. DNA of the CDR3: TGCGCCAGCAGTGGGGGGGGACAAAGGGAGACCCAGTACTTC.

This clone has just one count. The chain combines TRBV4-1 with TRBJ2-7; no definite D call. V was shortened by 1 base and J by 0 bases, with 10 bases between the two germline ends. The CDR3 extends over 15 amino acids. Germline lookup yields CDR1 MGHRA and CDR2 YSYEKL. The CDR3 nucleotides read TGCGCCAGCAGCCAAGGCGGAGATTTCTCCTACGAGCAGTACTTC. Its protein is CASSQGGDFSYEQYF.

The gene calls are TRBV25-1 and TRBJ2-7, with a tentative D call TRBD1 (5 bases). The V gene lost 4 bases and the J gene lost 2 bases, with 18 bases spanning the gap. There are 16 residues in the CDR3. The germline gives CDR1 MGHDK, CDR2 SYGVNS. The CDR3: CASSGTTTVLPYEQYF. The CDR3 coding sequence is TGTGCCAGCAGTGGAACTACGACAGTTCTTCCCTACGAGCAGTACTTC.

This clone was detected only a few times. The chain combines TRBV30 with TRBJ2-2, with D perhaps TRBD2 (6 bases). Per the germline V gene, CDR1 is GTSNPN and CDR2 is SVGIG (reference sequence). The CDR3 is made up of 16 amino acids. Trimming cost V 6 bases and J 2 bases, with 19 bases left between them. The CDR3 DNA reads TGTGCCTGTTTACCGCGGAGTAGCGGCAACACCGGGGAGCTGTTTTTT. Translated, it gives CACLPRSSGNTGELFF.

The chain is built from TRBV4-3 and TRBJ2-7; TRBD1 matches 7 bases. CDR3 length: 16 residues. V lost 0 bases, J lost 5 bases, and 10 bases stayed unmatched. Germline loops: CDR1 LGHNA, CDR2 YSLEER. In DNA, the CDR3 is TGCGCCAGCAGCCAAGAGGTTCGGCAGGGGGTAAACGAGCAGTACTTC. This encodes CASSQEVRQGVNEQYF.

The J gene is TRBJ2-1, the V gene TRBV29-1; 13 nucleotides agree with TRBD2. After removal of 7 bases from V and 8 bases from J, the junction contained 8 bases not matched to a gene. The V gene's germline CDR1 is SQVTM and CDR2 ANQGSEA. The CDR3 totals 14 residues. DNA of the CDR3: TGCAGCGGGTGGACTAGCGGGAGAGGTCATGAGCAGTTCTTC. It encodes CSGWTSGRGHEQFF.

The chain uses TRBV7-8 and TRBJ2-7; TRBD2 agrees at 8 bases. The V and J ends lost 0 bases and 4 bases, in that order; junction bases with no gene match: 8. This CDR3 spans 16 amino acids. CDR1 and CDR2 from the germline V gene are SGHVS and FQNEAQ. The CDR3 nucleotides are TGTGCCAGCAGCTTAGCGTTGGGACTAGGCGCGTACGAGCAGTACTTC. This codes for CASSLALGLGAYEQYF.

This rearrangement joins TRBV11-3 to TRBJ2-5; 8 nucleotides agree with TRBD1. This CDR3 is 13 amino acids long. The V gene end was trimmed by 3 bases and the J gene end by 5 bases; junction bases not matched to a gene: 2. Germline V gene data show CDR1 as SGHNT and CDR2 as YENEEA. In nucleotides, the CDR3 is TGTGCCAGCAGCTTTAACAGGGGGGAGACCCAGTACTTC. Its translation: CASSFNRGETQYF.

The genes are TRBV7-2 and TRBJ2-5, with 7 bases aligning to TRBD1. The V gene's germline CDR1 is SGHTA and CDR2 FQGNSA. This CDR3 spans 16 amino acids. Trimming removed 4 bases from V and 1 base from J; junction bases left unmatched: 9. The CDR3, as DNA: TGTGCCAGCAGCTCGACAGGGCTTTTCTTCCAAGAGACCCAGTACTTC. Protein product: CASSSTGLFFQETQYF.

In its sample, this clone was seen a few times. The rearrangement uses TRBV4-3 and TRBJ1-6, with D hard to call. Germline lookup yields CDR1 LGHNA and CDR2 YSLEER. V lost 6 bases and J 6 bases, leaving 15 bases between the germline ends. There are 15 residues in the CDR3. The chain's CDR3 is CASSISFWPNSPLHF. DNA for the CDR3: TGCGCCAGCAGTATCTCGTTTTGGCCTAATTCACCCCTCCACTTT.

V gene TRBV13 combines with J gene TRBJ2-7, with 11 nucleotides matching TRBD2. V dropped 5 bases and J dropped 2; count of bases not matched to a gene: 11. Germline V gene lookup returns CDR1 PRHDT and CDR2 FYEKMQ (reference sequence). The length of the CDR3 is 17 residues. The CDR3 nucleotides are TGTGCCAGCAGCGACGAGTCCACTAGCGGGGGCCCCTACGAGCAGTACTTC. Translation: CASSDESTSGGPYEQYF.

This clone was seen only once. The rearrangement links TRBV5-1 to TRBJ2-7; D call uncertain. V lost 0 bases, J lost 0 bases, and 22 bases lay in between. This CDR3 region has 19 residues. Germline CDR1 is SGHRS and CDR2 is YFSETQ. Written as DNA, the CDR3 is TGCGCCAGCAGCTTGGGTATTCGATCTATTCTGACGGGCTCCTACGAGCAGTACTTC. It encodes CASSLGIRSILTGSYEQYF.

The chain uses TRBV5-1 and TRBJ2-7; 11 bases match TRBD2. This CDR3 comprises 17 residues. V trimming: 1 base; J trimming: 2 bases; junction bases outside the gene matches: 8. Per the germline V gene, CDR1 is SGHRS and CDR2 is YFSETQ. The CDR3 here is CASSLKITSGRTYEQYF. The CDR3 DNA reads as TGCGCCAGCAGCTTGAAGATCACTAGCGGGAGAACCTACGAGCAGTACTTC.

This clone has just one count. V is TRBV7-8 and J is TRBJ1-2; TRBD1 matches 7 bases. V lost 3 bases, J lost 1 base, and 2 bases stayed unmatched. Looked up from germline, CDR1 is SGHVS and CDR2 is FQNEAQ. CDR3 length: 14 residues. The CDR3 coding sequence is TGTGCCAGCAGCTTGGGACAGAATAACTATGGCTACACCTTC. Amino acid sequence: CASSLGQNNYGYTF.

The CDR3 reads CASSLAGVGDTQYF. The CDR3 nucleotides are TGTGCCAGCAGCTTAGCGGGAGTGGGTGATACGCAGTATTTT. V is TRBV5-5 and J is TRBJ2-3; 8 bases match TRBD2. Germline assignment: CDR1 SGHKS and CDR2 YYEKEE (reference sequence). The length of the CDR3 is 14 residues. V was clipped by 2 bases and J by 6 bases; unmatched bases: 5.

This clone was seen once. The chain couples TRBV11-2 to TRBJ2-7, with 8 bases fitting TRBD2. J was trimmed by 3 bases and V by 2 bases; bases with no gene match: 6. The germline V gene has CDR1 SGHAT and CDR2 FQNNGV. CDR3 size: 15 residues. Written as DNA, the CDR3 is TGTGCCAGCAGCTTAACTAGCGGTATGGTCTACGAGCAGTACTTC. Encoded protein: CASSLTSGMVYEQYF.

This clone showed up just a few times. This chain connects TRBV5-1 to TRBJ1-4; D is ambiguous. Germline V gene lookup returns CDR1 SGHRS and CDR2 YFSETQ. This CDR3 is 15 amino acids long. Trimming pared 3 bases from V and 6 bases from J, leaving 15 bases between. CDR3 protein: CASSYEKFGDEKLFF. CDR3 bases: TGCGCCAGCAGCTACGAGAAGTTTGGTGATGAAAAACTGTTTTTT.

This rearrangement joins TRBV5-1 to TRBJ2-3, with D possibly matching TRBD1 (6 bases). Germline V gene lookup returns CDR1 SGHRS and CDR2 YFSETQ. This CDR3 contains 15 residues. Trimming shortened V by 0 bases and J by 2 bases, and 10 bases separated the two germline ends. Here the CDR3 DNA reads TGCGCCAGCAGCTTGGGTGGGGGCCTCACAGATACGCAGTATTTT. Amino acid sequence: CASSLGGGLTDTQYF.

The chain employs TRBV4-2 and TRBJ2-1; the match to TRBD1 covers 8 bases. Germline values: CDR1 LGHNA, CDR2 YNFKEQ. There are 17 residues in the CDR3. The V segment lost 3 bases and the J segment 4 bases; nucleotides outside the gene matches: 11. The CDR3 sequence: CASSHATSGQAYNEQFF. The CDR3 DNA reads TGTGCCAGCAGCCATGCAACCTCGGGACAGGCATACAATGAGCAGTTCTTC.

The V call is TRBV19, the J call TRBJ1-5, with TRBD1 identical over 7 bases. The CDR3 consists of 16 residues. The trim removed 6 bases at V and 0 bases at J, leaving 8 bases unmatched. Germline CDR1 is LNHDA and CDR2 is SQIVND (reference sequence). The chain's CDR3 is CASRPGTAYSNQPQHF. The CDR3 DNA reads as TGTGCCAGTAGGCCCGGGACAGCTTATAGCAATCAGCCCCAGCATTTT.

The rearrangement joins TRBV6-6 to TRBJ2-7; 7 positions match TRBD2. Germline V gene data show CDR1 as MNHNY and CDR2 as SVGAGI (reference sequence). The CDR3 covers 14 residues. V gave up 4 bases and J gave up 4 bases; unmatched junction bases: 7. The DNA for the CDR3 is TGTGCCAGCAGTTCATCCGGGACTAATTACGAGCAGTACTTC. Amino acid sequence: CASSSSGTNYEQYF.

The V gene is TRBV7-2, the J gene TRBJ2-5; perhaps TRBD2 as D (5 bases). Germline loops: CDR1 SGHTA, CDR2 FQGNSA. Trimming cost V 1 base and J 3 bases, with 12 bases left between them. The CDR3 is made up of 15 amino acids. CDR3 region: CASSLVSGNKETQYF. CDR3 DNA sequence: TGTGCCAGCAGCTTAGTCTCCGGGAACAAAGAGACCCAGTACTTC. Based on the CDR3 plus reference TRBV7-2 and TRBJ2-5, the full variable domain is GAGVSQSPSNKVTEKGKDVELRCDPISGHTALYWYRQSLGQGLEFLIYFQGNSAPDKSGLPSDRFSAERTGGSVSTLTIQRTQQEDSAVYLCASSLVSGNKETQYFGPGTRLLVL.

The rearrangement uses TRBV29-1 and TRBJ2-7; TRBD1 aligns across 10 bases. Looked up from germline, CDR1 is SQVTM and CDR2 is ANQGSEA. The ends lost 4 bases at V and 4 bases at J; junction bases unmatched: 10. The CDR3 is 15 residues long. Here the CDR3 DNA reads TGCAGCGTTGGAGGGCTCGGGACAGGGGTTTACGAGCAGTACTTC. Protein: CSVGGLGTGVYEQYF.

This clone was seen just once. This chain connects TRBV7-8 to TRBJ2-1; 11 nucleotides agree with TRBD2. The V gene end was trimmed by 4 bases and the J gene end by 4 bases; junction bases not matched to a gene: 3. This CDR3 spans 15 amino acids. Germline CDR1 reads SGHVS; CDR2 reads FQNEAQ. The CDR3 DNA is TGTGCCAGCAGCTCCCGGACTAGCGGGTACAATGAGCAGTTCTTC. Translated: CASSSRTSGYNEQFF.

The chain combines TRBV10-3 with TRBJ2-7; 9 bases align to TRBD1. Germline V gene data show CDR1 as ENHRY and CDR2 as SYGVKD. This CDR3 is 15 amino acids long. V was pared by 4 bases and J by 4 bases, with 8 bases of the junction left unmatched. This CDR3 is CAISAWGQGGYEQYF. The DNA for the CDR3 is TGTGCCATCAGTGCGTGGGGACAGGGTGGGTACGAGCAGTACTTC.

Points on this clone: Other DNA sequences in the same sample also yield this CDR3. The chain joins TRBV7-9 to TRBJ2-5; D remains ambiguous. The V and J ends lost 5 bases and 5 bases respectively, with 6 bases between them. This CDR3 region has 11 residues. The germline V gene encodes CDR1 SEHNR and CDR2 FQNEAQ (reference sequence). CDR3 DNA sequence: TGTGCCAGCAGCCCGAGGGAGACCCAGTACTTC. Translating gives CASSPRETQYF. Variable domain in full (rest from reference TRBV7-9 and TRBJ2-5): DTGVSQNPRHKITKRGQNVTFRCDPISEHNRLYWYRQTLGQGPEFLTYFQNEAQLEKSRLLSDRFSAERPKGSFSTLEIQRTEQGDSAMYLCASSPRETQYFGPGTRLLVL.